This T cell receptor beta chain derives from a study of technical replicates of blood from several donors. Clones were read by immunoSEQ multiplex PCR, and TCRdb kept only the in-frame ones, dropping some. The table lists approximately 75,000 clones, around nine tenths of them singletons. Germline CDR1 SGHDT, CDR2 YYEEEE. The V and J ends lost 4 bases and 6 bases respectively, with 6 bases between them. CDR3 length equals 11 residues. The sample consisted of T cells isolated from PBMCs. The chain has TRBV5-6 and TRBJ2-3, with a tentative D call TRBD1 (6 bases). The TCR sequence derives from a human donor in good health. This CDR3 is CASSQGDTQYF. As DNA, the CDR3 is TGTGCCAGCAGCCAGGGGGATACGCAGTATTTT.